Listed below are T cell receptor beta chains from one sample, sequenced in a study of blood T cells in healthy people across ages. One entry per CDR3 protein, called by TCRdb with MiXCR from the 5' RACE reads. The sample contains 650,000 to 900,000 distinct CDR3 sequences, around 62% of which appear only once. The sample consisted of blood. The receptors derive from a man aged 25 to 40 in good health. Each CDR3 is given with its conserved first and last residue. Each record gives: clone size, V gene, D gene, J gene, CDR3 protein, CDR3 DNA. D genes are given only for firm matches. The size of a clone is reported for some rows only, either as once, few or many, or as a class for expanded clones.

>once|TRBV11-1|NA|TRBJ2-7
CANSSSWGSSYEQYF
TGCGCCAACAGCTCAAGTTGGGGTAGCTCCTACGAGCAGTACTTC
>NA|TRBV20-1|NA|TRBJ2-5
CSASGTPYQETQYF
TGTAGTGCTTCCGGGACCCCGTACCAAGAGACCCAGTACTTC
>once|TRBV7-8|NA|TRBJ1-4
CASSLVLASHEKLFF
TGTGCCAGCAGCTTAGTGCTGGCTTCCCATGAAAAACTGTTTTTT
>NA|TRBV29-1|NA|TRBJ2-7
CSAVRTASYEQYF
TGCAGCGCTGTCCGGACAGCTTCCTACGAGCAGTACTTC
>few|TRBV9|NA|TRBJ2-6
CASRRRAGANVLTF
TGTGCCAGCCGAAGGAGGGCTGGGGCCAACGTCCTGACTTTC
>NA|TRBV20-1|NA|TRBJ2-1
CSVRSSYNEQFF
TGCAGTGTCCGGAGCTCCTACAATGAGCAGTTCTTC
>few|TRBV15|NA|TRBJ2-7
CATSRDRRRDEQYF
TGTGCCACCAGCAGAGATAGGCGACGGGACGAGCAGTACTTC
>NA|TRBV20-1|NA|TRBJ1-2
CSARVQGIRDGYTF
TGCAGTGCTAGAGTTCAGGGAATTCGGGATGGCTACACCTTC
>few|TRBV27|TRBD1|TRBJ2-7
CASSPSTGGGYEQYF
TGTGCCAGCAGTCCCTCGACAGGGGGTGGGTACGAGCAGTACTTC
>NA|TRBV28|TRBD2|TRBJ2-3
CASSFVAGGLPDTQYF
TGTGCCAGCAGTTTTGTAGCGGGGGGGCTTCCAGATACGCAGTATTTT
>few|TRBV29-1|NA|TRBJ1-4
CSVEGSGGFNEKLFF
TGCAGCGTTGAAGGTTCGGGCGGTTTTAATGAAAAACTGTTTTTT
>NA|TRBV30|TRBD2|TRBJ2-3
CAHLSGGPPDTQYF
TGTGCGCACCTCTCGGGGGGGCCCCCAGATACGCAGTATTTT
>few|TRBV14|TRBD2|TRBJ2-3
CASSQDRGGAFYTQYF
TGTGCCAGCAGCCAAGATCGCGGGGGGGCATTTTATACGCAGTATTTT
>NA|TRBV14|TRBD2|TRBJ2-1
CASSPSGVEQFF
TGTGCCAGCAGCCCTAGCGGGGTTGAGCAGTTCTTC
>NA|TRBV6-1|TRBD1|TRBJ2-4
CASRTGTGLLGKNIQYF
TGTGCCAGCCGTACCGGGACAGGGCTCCTGGGCAAAAACATTCAGTACTTC
>NA|TRBV7-9|TRBD1|TRBJ2-1
CASSLIRGQFNEQFF
TGTGCCAGCAGCTTAATAAGGGGGCAATTCAATGAGCAGTTCTTC